This is a list of T cell receptor beta chains from one sample in a study of T cell changes during pregnancy in multiple sclerosis. Assay: immunoSEQ multiplex PCR; the TCRdb copy retains only in-frame clones and omits some. This sample yields under 40,000 clones, of which 75% to 95% are seen a single time; 0.3% to 0.4% belongs to the top ten. The input for sequencing was CD4+ T cells from peripheral blood mononuclear cells, taken in the third trimester of pregnancy. The receptors were gathered from a female donor in good health, enrolled as a control in a pregnancy study. The CDR3 runs from the conserved cysteine through the conserved F or W. The order of the fields is J gene, V gene, clone size, CDR3 protein. Clone size is given for some rows only: seen once, a few or many times, or a class if the clone is expanded.

j_gene: TRBJ1-1; v_gene: TRBV5-1; abundance: -; CDR3aa: CASSLNLGGAGTEAFF
j_gene: TRBJ1-1; v_gene: TRBV7-9; abundance: once; CDR3aa: CASSLGLGRGRYTEAFF
j_gene: TRBJ1-1; v_gene: TRBV19; abundance: -; CDR3aa: CARRALAAQGTEAFF
j_gene: TRBJ1-1; v_gene: TRBV6-5; abundance: once; CDR3aa: CASRRDSKTEAFF
j_gene: TRBJ2-1; v_gene: TRBV25-1; abundance: -; CDR3aa: CASSEWGSGSSYNEQFF
j_gene: TRBJ2-6; v_gene: TRBV6-5; abundance: -; CDR3aa: CASSAYVANVLTF
j_gene: TRBJ1-2; v_gene: TRBV11-1; abundance: -; CDR3aa: CASSQTVGNYGYTF
j_gene: TRBJ2-1; v_gene: TRBV2; abundance: -; CDR3aa: CATREDSTYNEQFF
j_gene: TRBJ2-7; v_gene: TRBV28; abundance: once; CDR3aa: CASSNPKRERPYEQYF
j_gene: TRBJ2-3; v_gene: TRBV11-2; abundance: -; CDR3aa: CASSLDRGADTQYF
j_gene: TRBJ2-7; v_gene: TRBV5-1; abundance: -; CDR3aa: CASSLGDRTSYEQYF
j_gene: TRBJ2-7; v_gene: TRBV18; abundance: -; CDR3aa: CASSPGLAGTGEQYF
j_gene: TRBJ2-7; v_gene: TRBV30; abundance: -; CDR3aa: CAWSVTGAYYEQYF
j_gene: TRBJ2-7; v_gene: TRBV6-5; abundance: -; CDR3aa: CASSYSTGYYEQYF
j_gene: TRBJ1-1; v_gene: TRBV29-1; abundance: once; CDR3aa: CSVVGNRLTGNTEAFF
j_gene: TRBJ1-4; v_gene: TRBV5-8; abundance: -; CDR3aa: CASSSGQTGGSNEKLFF
j_gene: TRBJ2-7; v_gene: TRBV29-1; abundance: -; CDR3aa: CSVGVPTGRSYEQYF
j_gene: TRBJ1-2; v_gene: TRBV2; abundance: -; CDR3aa: CASSEGQNYGYTF
j_gene: TRBJ2-3; v_gene: TRBV7-2; abundance: -; CDR3aa: CASSSVGGNPDTQYF
j_gene: TRBJ2-7; v_gene: TRBV7-7; abundance: -; CDR3aa: CASSLATGIGYEQYF
j_gene: TRBJ2-4; v_gene: TRBV2; abundance: -; CDR3aa: CASRSSSVAKNIQYF
j_gene: TRBJ1-1; v_gene: TRBV19; abundance: -; CDR3aa: CASIQGWETEAFF
j_gene: TRBJ2-1; v_gene: TRBV5-5; abundance: -; CDR3aa: CASSPVAGTALPEGQFF
j_gene: TRBJ1-2; v_gene: TRBV6-5; abundance: -; CDR3aa: CASRPGTGLGYTF
j_gene: TRBJ2-1; v_gene: TRBV11-1; abundance: -; CDR3aa: CASSRTGTGLYNEQFF
j_gene: TRBJ1-4; v_gene: TRBV5-4; abundance: -; CDR3aa: CASSTHGQGGEKLFF
j_gene: TRBJ2-3; v_gene: TRBV6-6; abundance: -; CDR3aa: CASGGLGTDTQYF
j_gene: TRBJ1-1; v_gene: TRBV5-6; abundance: -; CDR3aa: CASSYRGGAEAFF
j_gene: TRBJ2-7; v_gene: TRBV5-1; abundance: -; CDR3aa: CASSLSAGGGTYEQYF
j_gene: TRBJ1-1; v_gene: TRBV28; abundance: -; CDR3aa: CASSELRDRWNTEAFF
j_gene: TRBJ1-2; v_gene: TRBV28; abundance: -; CDR3aa: CASTSGGMLYGYTF
j_gene: TRBJ2-1; v_gene: TRBV28; abundance: -; CDR3aa: CASSLTARSDEQFF
j_gene: TRBJ2-3; v_gene: TRBV27; abundance: -; CDR3aa: CASSLSQSMLDTQYF
j_gene: TRBJ1-1; v_gene: TRBV19; abundance: -; CDR3aa: CASSFGLGQHTEAFF
j_gene: TRBJ2-5; v_gene: TRBV18; abundance: -; CDR3aa: CASSPPLPEGRVQYF
j_gene: TRBJ2-3; v_gene: TRBV5-1; abundance: once; CDR3aa: CASSLSGASTDTQYF
j_gene: TRBJ2-7; v_gene: TRBV19; abundance: -; CDR3aa: CASALRDSSSYEQYF
j_gene: TRBJ1-2; v_gene: TRBV7-9; abundance: -; CDR3aa: CASTQGDYGYTF
j_gene: TRBJ2-3; v_gene: TRBV27; abundance: -; CDR3aa: CASSAADTQYF
j_gene: TRBJ2-1; v_gene: TRBV15; abundance: -; CDR3aa: CATSPHSVDNEQFF
j_gene: TRBJ2-3; v_gene: TRBV12-5; abundance: -; CDR3aa: CASGLDGLSDTQYF
j_gene: TRBJ2-6; v_gene: TRBV9; abundance: once; CDR3aa: CASSVSAAGVPSGANVLTF
j_gene: TRBJ2-7; v_gene: TRBV5-6; abundance: -; CDR3aa: CASTQTQGGEYF
j_gene: TRBJ2-3; v_gene: TRBV5-1; abundance: -; CDR3aa: CASSLGGRGTDTQYF